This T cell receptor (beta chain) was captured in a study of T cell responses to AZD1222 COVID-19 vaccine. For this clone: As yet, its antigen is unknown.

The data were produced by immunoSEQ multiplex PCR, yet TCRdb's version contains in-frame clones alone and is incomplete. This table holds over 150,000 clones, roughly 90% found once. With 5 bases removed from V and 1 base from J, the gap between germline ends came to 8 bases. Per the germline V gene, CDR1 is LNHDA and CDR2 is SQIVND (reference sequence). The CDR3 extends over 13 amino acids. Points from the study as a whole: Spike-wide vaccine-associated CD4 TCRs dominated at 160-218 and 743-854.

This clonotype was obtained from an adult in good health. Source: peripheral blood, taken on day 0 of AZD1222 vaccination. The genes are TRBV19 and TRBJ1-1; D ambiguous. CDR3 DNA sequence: TGTGCCAGTAGTTCTTGGCCGAACACTGAAGCTTTCTTT. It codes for CASSSWPNTEAFF.